This record looks at one T cell receptor (beta chain) sequence and its context. The antigen remains undetermined. The data were taken from a study of T cells after yellow fever vaccination. Study at large: For low cell numbers, libraries were made with SMART-Seq v4 Ultra Low Input. Study-level findings and limits: A faster peak, day 5 versus 15, was reached by the weaker secondary response.

As TCR cDNA was made by 5'RACE template switching, a universal primer site and UMIs were added. Via MiXCR, TCRdb re-called the 5' RACE reads, giving one row per CDR3 protein. The sample has around 120,000 distinct CDR3 sequences, 13% to 15% seen once. This CDR3 region has 15 residues. Germline assignment: CDR1 SNHLY and CDR2 FYNNEI. Unmatched junction bases numbered 10, after V lost 5 bases and J lost 4 bases. This rearrangement joins TRBV2 to TRBJ2-5, with 7 bases matching TRBD2. This specimen consisted of CD8+ T cells sorted from PBMCs, obtained 5 days after the yellow fever booster vaccination. The sequence was obtained from a young man who received the YFV17D yellow fever vaccine. The CDR3 DNA follows: TGTGCCAGCAGTCCGCTTGTGGGGGAGGGAGAGACCCAGTACTTC. This codes for CASSPLVGEGETQYF.